One TCR beta chain is described in this entry. The antigen it recognizes is unknown. No clone much larger than this one lies a single base away; base qualities are absent. This entry comes from a study of T cell responses to AZD1222 COVID-19 vaccine (dated by TCRdb to the early 2020s). Regarding the research as a whole: TCR sequencing covered over 230 trial participants: around 210 given two doses of AZD1222 and some 25 given two doses of MenACWY control vaccine. Trial participants were enrolled by age into subgroups of 18-55, 56-69 and 70-plus years, and around 140, 26 and 57 TCR-sequenced participants, respectively, were included in these subgroups. Overall study outcomes, separate from this receptor: Reportedly, close to half of the unique spike-specific TCRs recognized epitopes lying outside the regions that are mutated in the B.1.351 and B.1.1.7 variants. Conclusions about previously exposed vaccinees are limited, since just six or seven AZD1222 recipients were seropositive for SARS-CoV-2 at baseline. After two AZD1222 doses, spike-specific TCR breadth and depth were significantly higher than at day 0 and than in MenACWY recipients. In the small 56-69-year group, the increase in depth fell short of significance, most likely because of low power. The vaccine-associated CD4 TCRs covered the entire spike protein, and the dominant responses fell in regions 160-218 and 743-854. Because no day 14 peak-response samples were available, the repertoires could be characterized only after the peak T cell response. Participants were mostly white British and included more females than males, and it was suggested by the authors that clonal diversity may have been underestimated.

The CDR3 regions of human TCRbeta chains were analyzed by immunosequencing. As for how the authors treated the data: Repertoire TCRs were checked for matches against a reference library of SARS-CoV-2-specific TCRs that had been generated using the MIRA antigen-specificity platform. Breadth meant the fraction of unique TCRs that were SARS-CoV-2-associated, whereas depth meant the fraction of total T cells that were SARS-CoV-2-associated. Using the MIRA data, each spike-specific TCR was mapped to the spike region that the TCR reacts to and placed in a CD4 or CD8 class. Log10-transformed breadth and depth values were compared by one-way ANOVA with Sidak's multiple comparisons tests. The immuneACCESS repertoire file appears here via TCRdb, limited to in-frame rearrangements. These files lack a portion of the clones; in checked studies, under half of the deficit traces to unresolved V genes, and the cause of the others is not known. That table gives V, J and clone size, and the DNA gave D and trimming. Counted in this sample were 42,000 or so clones; about 88% of them appeared once. The ten largest clones add up to around a quarter of the sample.

In the paper's terms, the time point label means: about 28 days (+/-7) after the second vaccine dose. The sample's treatment or condition, from its label and the paper: meningococcal conjugate vaccine given as trial control. Vaccinee samples were obtained from the UK trials COV001 and COV002, which included a single-blind randomized controlled phase 2/3 trial of AZD1222 (ChAdOx1 nCoV-19) in healthy adults. For TCRbeta chain sequencing, PBMC samples were collected from trial participants at day 0 and at day 28 after the second dose. Looking up the germline V gene yields CDR1 SGHTA and CDR2 FQGNSA. The CDR3 runs 14 amino acids, cysteine and phenylalanine included. Of all the DNA, just the CDR3 is kept, 42 bases in frame from base 1. Trimming costs V 4 bases and J 6 bases, and their ends lie 15 bases apart.

This chain joins TRBV7-2 to TRBJ1-1; the D gene is perhaps TRBD1, on 6 matching bases. Sequencing was performed on peripheral blood, taken 28 days after the second dose of the MenACWY control vaccine. This sequence was found in an adult who received the MenACWY meningococcal vaccine as a control. The CDR3 loop reads CASSSYGGVAEAFF. The nucleotide sequence is given as TGTGCCAGCAGCTCCTACGGGGGCGTCGCTGAAGCTTTCTTT. The CDR3 plus the reference TRBV7-2 and TRBJ1-1 genes for the other parts give the full variable domain: GAGVSQSPSNKVTEKGKDVELRCDPISGHTALYWYRQSLGQGLEFLIYFQGNSAPDKSGLPSDRFSAERTGGSVSTLTIQRTQQEDSAVYLCASSSYGGVAEAFFGQGTRLTVV.